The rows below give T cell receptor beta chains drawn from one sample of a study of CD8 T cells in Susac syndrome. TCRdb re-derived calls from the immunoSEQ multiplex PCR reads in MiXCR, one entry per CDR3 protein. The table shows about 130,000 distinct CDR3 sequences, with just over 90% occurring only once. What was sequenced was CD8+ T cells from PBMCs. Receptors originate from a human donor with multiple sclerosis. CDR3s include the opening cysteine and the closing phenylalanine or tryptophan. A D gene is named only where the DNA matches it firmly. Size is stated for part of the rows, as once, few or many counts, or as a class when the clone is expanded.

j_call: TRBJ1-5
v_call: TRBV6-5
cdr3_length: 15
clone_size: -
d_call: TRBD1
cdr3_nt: TGTGCCAGCAGTTACTCGACAGGGGCCAATCAGCCCCAGCATTTT
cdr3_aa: CASSYSTGANQPQHF

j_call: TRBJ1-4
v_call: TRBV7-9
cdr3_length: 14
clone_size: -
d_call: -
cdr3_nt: TGTGCCAGCAGCTTGGACAGCGTACATGAAAAACTGTTTTTT
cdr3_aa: CASSLDSVHEKLFF

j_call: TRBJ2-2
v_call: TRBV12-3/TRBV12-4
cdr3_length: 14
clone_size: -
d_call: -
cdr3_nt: TGTGCCAGCACCTCCCCGGGGAACACCGGGGAGCTGTTTTTT
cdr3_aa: CASTSPGNTGELFF

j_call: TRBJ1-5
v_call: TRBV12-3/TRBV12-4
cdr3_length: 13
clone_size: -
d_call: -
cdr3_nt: TGTGCCAGCAGCCCGGACGGCAATCAGCCCCAGCATTTT
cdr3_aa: CASSPDGNQPQHF

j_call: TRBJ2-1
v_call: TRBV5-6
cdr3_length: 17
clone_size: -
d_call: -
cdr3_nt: TGTGCCAGCAGCTTGTTATCGGGCGAGCACTCCTACAATGAGCAGTTCTTC
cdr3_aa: CASSLLSGEHSYNEQFF

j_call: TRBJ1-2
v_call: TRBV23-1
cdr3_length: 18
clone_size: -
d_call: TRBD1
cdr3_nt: TGCGCCAGCAGTCGGAGGCCAGGACAGGGGTACCCAAACTATGGCTACACCTTC
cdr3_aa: CASSRRPGQGYPNYGYTF

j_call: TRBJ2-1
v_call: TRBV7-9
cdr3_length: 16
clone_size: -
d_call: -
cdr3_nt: TGTGCCAGCAGCCAGGGGCCGGGGACGTCCTACAATGAGCAGTTCTTC
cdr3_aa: CASSQGPGTSYNEQFF

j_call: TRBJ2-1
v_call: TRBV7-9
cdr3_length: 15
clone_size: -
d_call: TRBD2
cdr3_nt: TGTGCCAGCAGCTTATTGAGGACTAGCCTAAATGAGCAGTTCTTC
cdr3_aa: CASSLLRTSLNEQFF

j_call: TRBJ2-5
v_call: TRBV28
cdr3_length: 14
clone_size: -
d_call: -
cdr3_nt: TGTGCCAGCAGTTTTGATGAGGGGGGGGAGACCCAGTACTTC
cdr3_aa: CASSFDEGGETQYF

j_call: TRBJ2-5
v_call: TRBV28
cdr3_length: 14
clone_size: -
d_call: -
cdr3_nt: TGTGCCAGCAGTCCAGGGGGAGGGCCAGAGACCCAGTACTTC
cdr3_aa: CASSPGGGPETQYF

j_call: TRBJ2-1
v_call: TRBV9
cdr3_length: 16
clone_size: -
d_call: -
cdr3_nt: TGTGCCAGCAGCCATAGTGCCCTCCGGGGATCCAATGAGCAGTTCTTC
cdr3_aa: CASSHSALRGSNEQFF

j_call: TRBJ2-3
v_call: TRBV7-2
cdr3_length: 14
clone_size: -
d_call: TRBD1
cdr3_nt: TGTGCCAGCAGCTCAGGGGGTGGGTTCGATACGCAGTATTTT
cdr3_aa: CASSSGGGFDTQYF

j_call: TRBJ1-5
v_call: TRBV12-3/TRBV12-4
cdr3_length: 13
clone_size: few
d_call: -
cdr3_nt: TGTGCCAGCAGTTTGGACCGAAATCAGCCCCAGCATTTT
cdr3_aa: CASSLDRNQPQHF